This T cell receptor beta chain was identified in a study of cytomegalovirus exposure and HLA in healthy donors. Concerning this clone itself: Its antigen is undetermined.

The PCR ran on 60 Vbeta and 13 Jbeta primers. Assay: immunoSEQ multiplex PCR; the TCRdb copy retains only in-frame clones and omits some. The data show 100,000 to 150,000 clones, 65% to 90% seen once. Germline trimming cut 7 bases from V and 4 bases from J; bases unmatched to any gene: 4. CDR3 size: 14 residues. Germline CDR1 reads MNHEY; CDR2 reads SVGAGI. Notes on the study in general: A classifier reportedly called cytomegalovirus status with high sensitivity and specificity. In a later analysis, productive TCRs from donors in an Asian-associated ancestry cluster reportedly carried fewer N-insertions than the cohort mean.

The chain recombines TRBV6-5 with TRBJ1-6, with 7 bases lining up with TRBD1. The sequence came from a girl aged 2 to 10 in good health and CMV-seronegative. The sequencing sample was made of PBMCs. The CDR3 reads CASTPQGYNSPLHF. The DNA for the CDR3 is TGTGCCAGCACCCCACAGGGGTATAATTCACCCCTCCACTTT.